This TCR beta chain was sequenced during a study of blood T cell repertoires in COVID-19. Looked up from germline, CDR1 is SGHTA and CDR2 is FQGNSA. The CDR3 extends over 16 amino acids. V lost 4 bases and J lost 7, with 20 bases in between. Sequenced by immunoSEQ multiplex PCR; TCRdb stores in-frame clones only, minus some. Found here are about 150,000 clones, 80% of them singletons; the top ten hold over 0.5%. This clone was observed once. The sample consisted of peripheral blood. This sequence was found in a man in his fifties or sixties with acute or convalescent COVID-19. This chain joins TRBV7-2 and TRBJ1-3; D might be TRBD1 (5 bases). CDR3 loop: CASSSPWGRSVNTIYF. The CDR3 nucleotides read TGTGCCAGCAGCTCCCCCTGGGGCCGATCTGTGAACACCATATATTTT. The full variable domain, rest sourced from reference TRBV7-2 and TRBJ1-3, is GAGVSQSPSNKVTEKGKDVELRCDPISGHTALYWYRQSLGQGLEFLIYFQGNSAPDKSGLPSDRFSAERTGGSVSTLTIQRTQQEDSAVYLCASSSPWGRSVNTIYFGEGSWLTVV.